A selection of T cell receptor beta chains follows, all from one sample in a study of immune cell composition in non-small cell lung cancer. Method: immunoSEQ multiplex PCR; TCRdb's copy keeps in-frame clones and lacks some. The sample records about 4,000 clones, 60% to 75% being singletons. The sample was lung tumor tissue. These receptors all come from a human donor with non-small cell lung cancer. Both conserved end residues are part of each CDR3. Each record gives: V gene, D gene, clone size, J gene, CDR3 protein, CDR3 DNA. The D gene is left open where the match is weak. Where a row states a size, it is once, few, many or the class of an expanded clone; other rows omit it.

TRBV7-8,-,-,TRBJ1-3,CASSLTATSGNTIYF,TGTGCCAGCAGCTTGACAGCAACTTCTGGAAACACCATATATTTT
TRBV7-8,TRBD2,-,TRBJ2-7,CASSLEGLADYEQYF,TGTGCCAGCAGCTTAGAAGGACTAGCGGACTACGAGCAGTACTTC
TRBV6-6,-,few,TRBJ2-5,CASSYPSRETQYF,TGTGCCAGCAGTTATCCCAGCCGGGAGACCCAGTACTTC
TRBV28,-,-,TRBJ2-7,CASIGPTNFYEQYF,TGTGCCAGCATCGGACCTACGAATTTTTACGAGCAGTACTTC
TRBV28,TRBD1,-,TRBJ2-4,CASSEGQGGGIQYF,TGTGCCAGCAGCGAGGGACAGGGTGGGGGCATTCAGTACTTC
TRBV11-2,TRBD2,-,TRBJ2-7,CASSQGTSGAYEQYF,TGTGCCAGCAGCCAGGGGACTAGCGGAGCCTACGAGCAGTACTTC
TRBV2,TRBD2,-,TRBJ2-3,CASSRLAGTDTQYF,TGTGCCAGCAGCCGACTAGCCGGCACAGATACGCAGTATTTT
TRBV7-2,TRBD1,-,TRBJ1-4,CASSLDGTGWNEKLFF,TGTGCCAGCAGCTTAGACGGGACAGGGTGGAATGAAAAACTGTTTTTT
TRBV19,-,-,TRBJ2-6,CASIPSRSGANVLTF,TGTGCCAGTATTCCAAGCCGCTCTGGGGCCAACGTCCTGACTTTC
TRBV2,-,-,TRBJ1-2,CASAFGSYGYTF,TGTGCCAGCGCCTTTGGGAGCTATGGCTACACCTTC
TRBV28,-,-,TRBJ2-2,CASSSPASMDTGELFF,TGTGCCAGCAGTTCCCCAGCCAGTATGGACACCGGGGAGCTGTTTTTT
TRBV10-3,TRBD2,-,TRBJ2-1,CAINGAGGRNEQFF,TGTGCCATCAACGGAGCGGGGGGGCGAAATGAGCAGTTCTTC
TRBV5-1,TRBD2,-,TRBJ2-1,CASTTRGGSSYNEQFF,TGCGCCAGCACCACAAGGGGCGGGAGCTCCTACAATGAGCAGTTCTTC
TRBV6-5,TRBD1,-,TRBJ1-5,CASSGTGVNQPQHF,TGTGCCAGCAGTGGCACAGGGGTCAATCAGCCCCAGCATTTT
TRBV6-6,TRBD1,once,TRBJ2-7,CASRGRQGAREQYF,TGTGCCAGCAGGGGCCGACAGGGGGCTCGCGAGCAGTACTTC
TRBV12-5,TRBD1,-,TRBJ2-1,CASGRDSNNEQFF,TGTGCTAGTGGCCGGGACAGCAACAATGAGCAGTTCTTC
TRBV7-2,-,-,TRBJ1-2,CASSLAPLLTNGYTF,TGTGCCAGCAGCTTAGCACCGCTCCTAACTAATGGCTACACCTTC
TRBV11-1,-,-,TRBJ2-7,CASSLGRMGLITYEQYF,TGTGCCAGCAGCTTAGGAAGGATGGGACTGATTACCTACGAGCAGTACTTC
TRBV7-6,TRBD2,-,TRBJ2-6,CASSLTSGTGANVLTF,TGTGCCAGCAGCTTAACTAGCGGGACTGGGGCCAACGTCCTGACTTTC
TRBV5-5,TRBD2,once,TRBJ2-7,CASSPRPPGAAGAYEQYF,TGTGCCAGCAGCCCCCGCCCCCCAGGGGCAGCGGGAGCGTACGAGCAGTACTTC
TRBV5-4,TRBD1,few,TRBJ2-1,CASSLGQGNEQFF,TGTGCCAGCAGCTTGGGACAGGGGAATGAGCAGTTCTTC
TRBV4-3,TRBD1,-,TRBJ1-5,CASSQDQGASQPQHF,TGCGCCAGCAGCCAAGACCAGGGGGCTTCTCAGCCCCAGCATTTT
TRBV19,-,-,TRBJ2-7,CASNSRGSTYEQYF,TGTGCCTCAAACAGTAGGGGGTCCACCTACGAGCAGTACTTC
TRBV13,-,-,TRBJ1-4,CASSLLQGKLFF,TGTGCCAGCAGCTTATTACAGGGAAAACTGTTTTTT
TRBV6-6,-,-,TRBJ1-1,CASRTTGNTEAFF,TGTGCCAGCAGGACCACAGGGAACACTGAAGCTTTCTTT
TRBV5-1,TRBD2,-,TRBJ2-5,CASSPSGGQETQYF,TGCGCCAGCAGCCCTAGCGGGGGGCAAGAGACCCAGTACTTC
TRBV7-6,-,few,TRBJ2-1,CASSLGPLDEQFF,TGTGCCAGCAGCCTGGGACCACTAGATGAGCAGTTCTTC
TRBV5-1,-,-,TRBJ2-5,CASSLGLVEETQYF,TGCGCCAGCAGCTTGGGACTAGTCGAAGAGACCCAGTACTTC
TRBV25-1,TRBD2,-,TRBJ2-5,CASFSGIGETQYF,TGTGCCAGCTTTAGCGGGATAGGGGAGACCCAGTACTTC
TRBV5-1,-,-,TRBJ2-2,CASTSETNTGELFF,TGCGCCAGCACCTCGGAGACGAACACCGGGGAGCTGTTTTTT
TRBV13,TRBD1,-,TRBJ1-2,CASSLRDRVMDGYTF,TGTGCCAGCAGCCTCCGGGACAGGGTTATGGATGGCTACACCTTC
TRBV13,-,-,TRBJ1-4,CASSLGDAVGQTSPFGEKLFF,TGTGCCAGCAGCTTAGGGGATGCCGTCGGACAGACAAGCCCATTTGGTGAAAAACTGTTTTTT
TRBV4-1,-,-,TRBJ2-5,CASSQASPGTGGPTETQYF,TGCGCCAGCAGCCAAGCCAGCCCCGGGACTGGGGGCCCCACAGAGACCCAGTACTTC
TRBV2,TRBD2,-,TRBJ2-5,CASEPTSGKETQYF,TGTGCCAGCGAGCCGACTAGCGGGAAAGAGACCCAGTACTTC
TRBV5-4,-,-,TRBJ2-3,CASSFDLPGHGTDTQYF,TGTGCCAGCAGCTTTGACCTTCCGGGACACGGCACAGATACGCAGTATTTT
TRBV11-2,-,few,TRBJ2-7,CASSLDSSAYEQYF,TGTGCCAGCAGCTTAGATAGTAGCGCCTACGAGCAGTACTTC
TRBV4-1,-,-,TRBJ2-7,CASSRVPTGNSYEQYF,TGCGCCAGCAGCCGAGTCCCGACAGGTAACTCCTACGAGCAGTACTTC
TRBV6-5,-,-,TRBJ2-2,CASKMQGNTGELFF,TGTGCCAGCAAAATGCAGGGGAACACCGGGGAGCTGTTTTTT
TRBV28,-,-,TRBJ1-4,CASSLQEKLFF,TGTGCCAGCTCCTTACAGGAAAAACTGTTTTTT
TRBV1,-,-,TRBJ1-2,CTSSNLGGCYGYTF,TGCACCAGCAGCAACCTAGGGGGCTGCTATGGCTACACCTTC
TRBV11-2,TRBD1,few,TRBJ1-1,CASRTTGTGRTEAFF,TGTGCCAGCAGGACAACCGGGACAGGGAGGACTGAAGCTTTCTTT
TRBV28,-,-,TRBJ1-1,CASTSERPEVTEAFF,TGTGCCAGCACTTCCGAGAGGCCGGAGGTCACTGAAGCTTTCTTT
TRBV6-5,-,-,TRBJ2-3,CASSGPTRDTQYF,TGTGCCAGCTCGGGGCCTACGAGGGATACGCAGTATTTT
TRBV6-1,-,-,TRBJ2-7,CASSELVEGEQYF,TGTGCCAGCAGTGAACTTGTCGAGGGCGAGCAGTACTTC
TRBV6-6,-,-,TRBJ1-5,CASSYSLQGIQPQHF,TGTGCCAGCAGTTACTCGCTACAGGGTATTCAGCCCCAGCATTTT
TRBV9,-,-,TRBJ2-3,CASSLTGTDTQYF,TGTGCCAGCAGCCTAACAGGGACAGATACGCAGTATTTT
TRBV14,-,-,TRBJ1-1,CASSQDIGPLYTEAFF,TGTGCCAGCAGCCAAGATATTGGGCCGCTCTACACTGAAGCTTTCTTT
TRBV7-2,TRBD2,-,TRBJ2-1,CASSSRTSALHNEQFF,TGTGCCAGCAGCTCCCGGACTAGTGCACTCCACAATGAGCAGTTCTTC
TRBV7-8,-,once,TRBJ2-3,CASSLVDLGSTDTQYF,TGTGCCAGCAGCTTAGTCGACTTAGGTAGCACAGATACGCAGTATTTT